This TCR beta chain is drawn from a study of blood T cell repertoires in COVID-19. Study summary: PBMCs, B-cell-depleted T cells, or T cells provided the cDNA or gDNA that made up the material.

Trimming took 6 bases from V and 5 from J; bases not matched to a gene: 6. The CDR3 is made up of 15 amino acids. Germline lookup yields CDR1 LNHDA and CDR2 SQIVND (reference sequence). This table comes from immunoSEQ multiplex PCR, and its TCRdb copy is limited to in-frame clones, with some not included. Here the sample spans 200,000 to 250,000 clones, approximately 82% being singletons. Participants spanned ages roughly 18 to 95 years and resided in roughly 26 US areas. Allocation to cohorts depended on clinical history reported by the participants. Among Cohort 3 donors, those recovered had two negative PCRs, clearance, or symptom resolution.

Sequenced material: PBMCs or T cells enriched from blood (not recorded which). The gene calls are TRBV19 and TRBJ1-6; the match to TRBD1 covers 8 bases. This TCR derives from a man between 40 and 49 years old who had recovered from COVID-19. The CDR3 spells CASRGGQGHNSPLHF. The CDR3 nucleotides are TGTGCCAGTAGGGGTGGACAGGGACATAATTCACCCCTCCACTTT.